This T cell receptor (beta chain) was observed in a study of T cell repertoires in cytomegalovirus infection. Study-wide background: CMV infection together with matching HLA type was indicated by public TCR beta signatures. Whole-study findings and limits: Adding up the frequency of public TCR beta families identified people who carried CMV plus the relevant HLA.

Concerning this clonotype itself: The target antigen is unknown.

The germline V gene has CDR1 SGHNT and CDR2 YENEEA. Germline trimming cut 5 bases from V and 7 bases from J; bases unmatched to any gene: 9. This CDR3 contains 15 residues. TCRdb passed the reads through MiXCR, listing each CDR3 protein once. This sample has approximately 770,000 distinct CDR3 sequences, with approximately 32% found just once. The sequence derives from a human donor in good health (CMV status not recorded). Some clones in this sample may be carry-over from other donors' samples. The genes are TRBV11-3 and TRBJ2-1, with 9 bases matching TRBD1. Sample: cultured CD8+ T cells from PBMCs, taken from culture after CMV antigen stimulation. The CDR3 spells CASSGGDREGNEQFF. CDR3 nucleotides: TGTGCCAGCAGCGGGGGGGACAGGGAGGGGAATGAGCAGTTCTTC.